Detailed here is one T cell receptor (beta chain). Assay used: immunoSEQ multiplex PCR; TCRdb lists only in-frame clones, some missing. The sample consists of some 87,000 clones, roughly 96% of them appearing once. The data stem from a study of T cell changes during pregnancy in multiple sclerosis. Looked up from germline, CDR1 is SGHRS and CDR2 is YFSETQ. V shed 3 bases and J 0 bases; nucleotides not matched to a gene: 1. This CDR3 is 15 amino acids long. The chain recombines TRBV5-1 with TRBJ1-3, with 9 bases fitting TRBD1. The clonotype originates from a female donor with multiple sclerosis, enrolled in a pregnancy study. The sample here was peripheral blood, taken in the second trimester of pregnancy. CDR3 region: CASSWGQGSGNTIYF. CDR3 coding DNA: TGCGCCAGCAGCTGGGGACAGGGCTCTGGAAACACCATATATTTT. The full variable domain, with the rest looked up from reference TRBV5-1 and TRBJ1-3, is KAGVTQTPRYLIKTRGQQVTLSCSPISGHRSVSWYQQTPGQGLQFLFEYFSETQRNKGNFPGRFSGRQFSNSRSEMNVSTLELGDSALYLCASSWGQGSGNTIYFGEGSWLTVV.